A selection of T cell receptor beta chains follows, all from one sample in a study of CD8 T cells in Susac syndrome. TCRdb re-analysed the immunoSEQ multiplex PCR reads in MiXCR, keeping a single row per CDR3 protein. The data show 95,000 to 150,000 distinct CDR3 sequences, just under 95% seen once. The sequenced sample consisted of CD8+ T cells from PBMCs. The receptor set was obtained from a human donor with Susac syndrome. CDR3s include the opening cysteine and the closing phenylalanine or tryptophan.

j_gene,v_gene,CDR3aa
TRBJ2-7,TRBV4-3,CASSQDPGTGTYEQYF
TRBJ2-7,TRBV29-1,CSVAVGDHYEQYF
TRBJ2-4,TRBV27,CASSLTPGKNIQYF
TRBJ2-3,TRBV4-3,CASSQDRLTVITDTQYF
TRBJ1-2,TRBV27,CASSPRGTNYGYTF
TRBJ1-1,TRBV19,CASNLRGEEAFF
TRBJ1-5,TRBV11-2,CASSLETASNQPQHF
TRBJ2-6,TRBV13,CASSYLSGANVLTF
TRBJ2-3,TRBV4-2,CASSQVSSGEGGSTDTQYF
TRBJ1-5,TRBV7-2,CASSLEWGQPQHF
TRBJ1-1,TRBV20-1,CSARDPTGTEAFF
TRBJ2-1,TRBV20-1,CSARDEKGRGSYNEQFF
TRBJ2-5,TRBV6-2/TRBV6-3,CASSRPQETQYF
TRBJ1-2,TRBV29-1,CSVPGQGNYGYTF
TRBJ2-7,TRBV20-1,CSPQGVERDEQYF
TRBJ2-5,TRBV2,CASTDGLETQYF
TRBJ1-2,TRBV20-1,CSALDREESGYTF
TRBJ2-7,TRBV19,CASSIRDSSYEQYF
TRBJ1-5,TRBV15,CATSASNQPQHF
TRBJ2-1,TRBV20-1,CSARRLAGGYEQFF
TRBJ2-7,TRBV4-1,CASSTQTGYEQYF
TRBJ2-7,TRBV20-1,CSARVPGPLIAYEQYF
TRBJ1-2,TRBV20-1,CSAGRQDYGYTF
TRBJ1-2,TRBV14,CASSQDFGGRGYGYTF
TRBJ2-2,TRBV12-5,CASGSGGSTGELFF
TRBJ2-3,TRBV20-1,CSATWTGVTDTQYF
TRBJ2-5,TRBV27,CASSSLTGVGETQYF
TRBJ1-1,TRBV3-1,CASSQDGMNTEAFF
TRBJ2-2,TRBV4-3,CASSQPNGGRTGELFF
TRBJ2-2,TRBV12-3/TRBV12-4,CASSLSLAGELFF
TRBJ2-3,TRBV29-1,CSVAGGGASTDTQYF